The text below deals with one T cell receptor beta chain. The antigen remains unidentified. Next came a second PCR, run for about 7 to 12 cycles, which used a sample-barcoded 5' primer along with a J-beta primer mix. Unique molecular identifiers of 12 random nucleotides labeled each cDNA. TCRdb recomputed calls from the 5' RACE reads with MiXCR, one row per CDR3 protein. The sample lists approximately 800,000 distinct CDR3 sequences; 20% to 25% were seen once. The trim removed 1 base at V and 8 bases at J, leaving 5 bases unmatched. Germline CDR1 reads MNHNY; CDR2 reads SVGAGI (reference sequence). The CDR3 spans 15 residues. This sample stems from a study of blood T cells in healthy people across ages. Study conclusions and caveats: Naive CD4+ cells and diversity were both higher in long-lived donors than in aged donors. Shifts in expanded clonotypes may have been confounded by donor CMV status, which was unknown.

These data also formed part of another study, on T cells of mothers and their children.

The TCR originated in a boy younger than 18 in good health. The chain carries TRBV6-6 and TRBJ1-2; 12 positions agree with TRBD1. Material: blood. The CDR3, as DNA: TGTGCCAGCAGTTACTTAGGGGACAGGGGGCGAGGCTACACCTTC. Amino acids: CASSYLGDRGRGYTF.